The following is a TCR beta chain sequence with its context. This clonotype was seen only a few times. The specificity of this receptor is unknown. The record has no base qualities; no much larger clone is one base away. The approximately 41 donors, aged about 6 to 100 years, were systemically healthy Caucasian individuals from Russia. Roughly 9.5 milliliters of peripheral blood were drawn from each donor into EDTA-treated Vacutainer tubes. Ficoll-Paque density-gradient centrifugation was used to isolate PBMCs, with at least 6 million obtained per sample. Trizol reagent was used to extract total RNA from the PBMCs, yielding at least 6 micrograms per sample. For every donor, an aliquot of PBMCs went through flow cytometry to measure the percentages of naive CD45RAhigh/CD27high T cells. From a lookup of the germline V gene (reference sequence), CDR1 and CDR2 are DFQATT and SNEGSKA. V has 0 bases trimmed and J has 6 bases trimmed; junction bases matching no gene number 7. Including the terminal cysteine and phenylalanine, the CDR3 comprises 15 residues. Kept here is only the CDR3 DNA, which spans 45 bases and is read in frame from base 1.

These data originate in a study of blood T cells in healthy people across ages (dated by TCRdb to about 2015). For context, the study as a whole: In model experiments, template switching captured roughly one uniquely barcoded TCR beta cDNA molecule for every two T cells. Two additional independent replicas of 1 million unique cDNA reads from the same blood draw were analyzed for two donors (one aged 18 to 30 and one aged 80 or older). To track age-related changes in TCR beta repertoire diversity, the study relied on deep sequencing normalized with unique cDNA molecular identifiers. Four age groups were formed from the donors: young (average 16 years), middle-aged (approximately 40), aged (roughly 58) and long-lived (about 80). To avoid experimental bias, donors of different ages were spread randomly across the sequencing lanes.

The study at large found these results: The CMV infection status of donors was not known, potentially confounding age-related changes in expanded clonotypes. As age increased, observed TCR beta diversity per million T cells dropped in a roughly linear way, and a significant reduction was already evident by age around 41. Estimates of total diversity based on one million sequenced T cells were regarded as lower bounds and as underestimates. The long-lived group showed more naive CD4+ T cells, fewer expanded clones and increased TCR diversity than the aged group, suggesting age selection. There was a strong correlation between observed TCR beta diversity and the percentage of naive T cells measured by flow cytometry. Bulk unsorted PBMC profiling prevented conclusive comparison of naive and antigen-experienced compartments.

Library creation used 5' RACE. The sample was run on an Illumina HiSeq 2500. A second about 6 to 11 cycle PCR used a sample-barcoded 5' primer and a J-beta primer mix. Each TCR beta cDNA molecule received a unique molecular identifier from a template-switch 5' adaptor carrying 12 random nucleotides. Each sample yielded at least 3 million CDR3-containing paired-end reads. First-strand cDNA synthesis was performed from all RNA using the Mint cDNA synthesis kit, with priming by a TRBC-specific oligonucleotide. All cDNA was treated with uracil-DNA glycosylase and then went through a first 18-cycle PCR with the universal primers M1SS and BC2_uni_R. On the authors' methods: Normalization of each sample was performed by random selection of 1 million high-quality reads, each carrying a distinct molecular identifier. Reads sharing molecular identifiers were discarded rather than binned into consensus sequences. MiTCR, set to a Q25 quality threshold and the strictest error-elimination algorithm, was used for CDR3 identification, clonotype clustering and error correction. A nonparametric unseen species model with Euler transformation was used to estimate lower-bound total TCR beta diversity. TCRdb applied fastp at Q25 and MiXCR to the public reads, then kept only in-frame beta chains. Every distinct CDR3 protein forms one entry, paired with its most common genes and DNA. These V and J calls derive from TCRdb rather than the authors' analysis. This sample comprises around 1,000,000 distinct CDR3 sequences, more than 30% of them detected only once. The top ten clonotypes cover over 10% of the sample.

Recombination linked TRBV20-1 to TRBJ2-3; TRBD2 agrees with 9 junctional bases. The sequence was obtained from a man aged 18 to 30 in good health. Specimen: blood. CDR3 sequence: CSARDLRGGSDTQYF. The DNA reads TGCAGTGCTAGAGATCTGCGGGGGGGCTCGGATACGCAGTATTTT.